This T cell receptor beta chain originates from a study of T cells after yellow fever vaccination (dated 2019 in TCRdb). The study in broad terms: The SMART-Seq v4 Ultra Low Input RNA kit was used to prepare libraries from fractions with low cell numbers. Blood samples were taken at several timepoints before and after primary and secondary immunization, and bulk PBMC replicates and cell subsets were isolated. Bulk TCR alpha and beta repertoires were sequenced longitudinally to track T-cell clones before and after primary and booster YFV17D yellow fever vaccination. Two healthy male donors, one aged 18 to 30 and one aged 30 to 39 years, were included in the cohort.

Study-wide conclusions, independent of this receptor: A small share of clonotypes was detected in both CD4 and CD8 compartments, with the overlap likely arising from convergent recombination. Computational filtering was needed because FACS-sorted repertoires could contain abundant contaminating clonotypes from the bulk population. After the booster, most clones that had expanded after primary vaccination were detected again (around 96% of CD4 and roughly 86% of CD8), suggesting broad maintenance of memory. The secondary T-cell response was weaker than the primary response but faster, peaking on day 5 instead of day 15. Because the study included only a couple of donors, the extent to which the findings can be generalized is limited.

The sample's treatment or condition label is to be understood as: live attenuated yellow fever vaccine strain. At every blood-draw timepoint, two biological replicates of bulk PBMCs were collected. A standard Ficoll-Paque protocol was used to isolate PBMCs from peripheral blood. TriZol was used to extract RNA from bulk PBMCs, CD4 and CD8 fractions, and dextramer-positive and dextramer-negative fractions. TCR cDNA was made using 5'RACE template switching, a step that added a universal primer site and unique molecular identifiers. cDNA synthesis was primed from both the TCR alpha and TCR beta constant segments. Libraries were amplified in two PCR steps, with sample barcodes and sequencing adapters added in the second step. Sequencing of libraries was performed on Illumina HiSeq 2500 (2x100 bp) or NovaSeq (2x150 bp). In the paper's pipeline: Reads were demultiplexed and collapsed into UMI consensus sequences with MIGEC, and V(D)J alignment was performed with MiXCR. Using edgeR on replicate PBMC samples, clonotypes were called vaccine-responding if FDR was below 0.01 and the log2 fold change was above 5 up to day 15. Each bulk clonotype was labeled CD4 or CD8 based on which sequenced repertoire, CD4 or CD8, contained the clonotype at higher abundance. Using fastp trimming at Q25 and MiXCR clonotype assembly, TCRdb reanalyzed the public sequencing data and kept in-frame beta chains. All rows with the same CDR3 protein become a single entry with the most common DNA and genes. The V and J calls, along with clone size, are taken from TCRdb and not from the paper's own processing. For this sample there are some 500,000 distinct CDR3 sequences; around an eighth appear just once. In total, the top ten clones hold around 15% of the sample.

This clonotype was observed a few times. The target of this receptor is not known. One base away there is no much larger clone; base qualities are not given. CDR1 and CDR2, looked up from the germline V gene (reference sequence), are LNHDA and SQIVND. At the junction V is shortened by 6 bases and J by 7 bases; bases outside the gene matches: 5. The CDR3 has 13 amino acids, counting the end cysteine and phenylalanine. Only the CDR3 DNA is retained, 39 bases long and in frame from the first base. This chain joins TRBV19 to TRBJ2-2; 7 central bases correspond to TRBD1. Sample: PBMCs, taken on the day of the yellow fever booster vaccination. This sequence was found in a man under 40 who received the YFV17D yellow fever vaccine. The nucleotides are TGTGCCAGTAGAAGGGGGCAAGACGGGGAGCTGTTTTTT. Translated, it gives CASRRGQDGELFF.